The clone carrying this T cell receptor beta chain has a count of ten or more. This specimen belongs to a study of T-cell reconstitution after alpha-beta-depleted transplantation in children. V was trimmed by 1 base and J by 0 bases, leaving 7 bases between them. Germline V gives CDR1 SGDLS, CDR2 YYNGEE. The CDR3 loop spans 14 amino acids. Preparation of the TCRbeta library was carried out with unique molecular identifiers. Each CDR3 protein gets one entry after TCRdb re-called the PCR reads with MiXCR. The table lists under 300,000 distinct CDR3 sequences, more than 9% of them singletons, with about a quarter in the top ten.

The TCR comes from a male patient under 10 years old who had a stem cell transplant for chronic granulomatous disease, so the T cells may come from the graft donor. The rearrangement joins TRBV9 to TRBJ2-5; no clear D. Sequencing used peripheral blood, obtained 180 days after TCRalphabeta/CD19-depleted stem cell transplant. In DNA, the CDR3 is TGTGCCAGCAGCGTAAGTCAGTACCAAGAGACCCAGTACTTC. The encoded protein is CASSVSQYQETQYF.